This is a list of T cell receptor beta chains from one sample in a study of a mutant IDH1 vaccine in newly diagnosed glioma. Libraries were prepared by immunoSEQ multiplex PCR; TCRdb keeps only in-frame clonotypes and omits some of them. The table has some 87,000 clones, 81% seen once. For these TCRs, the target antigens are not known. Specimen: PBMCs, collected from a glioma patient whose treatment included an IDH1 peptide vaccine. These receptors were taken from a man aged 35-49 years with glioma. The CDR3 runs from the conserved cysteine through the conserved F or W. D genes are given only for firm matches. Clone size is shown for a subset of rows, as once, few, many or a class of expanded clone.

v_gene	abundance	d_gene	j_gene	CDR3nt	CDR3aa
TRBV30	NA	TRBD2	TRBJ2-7	TGTGCCTGGAGATCCCTAGCGGGGGGCTGGGAGCAGTACTTC	CAWRSLAGGWEQYF
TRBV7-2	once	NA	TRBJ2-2	TGTGCCAGCAGCTTAGCAGGCGCGAACACCGGGGAGCTGTTTTTT	CASSLAGANTGELFF
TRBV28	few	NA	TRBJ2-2	TGTGCCAGCAGTCAGCAGGGCGTGGAGCTGTTTTTT	CASSQQGVELFF
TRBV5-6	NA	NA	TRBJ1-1	TGTGCCAGCAGCTCATACAGGGTGTACACTGAAGCTTTCTTT	CASSSYRVYTEAFF
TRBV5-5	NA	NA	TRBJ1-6	TGTGCCAGCAGCCCCCCGCCCGGCGGAGGTGAACCCCTCCACTTT	CASSPPPGGGEPLHF
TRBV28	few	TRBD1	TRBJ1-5	TGTGCCAGCAGTAGACAGGGGGCTCATCAGCCCCAGCATTTT	CASSRQGAHQPQHF
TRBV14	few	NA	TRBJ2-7	TGTGCCAGCAGCCTGGTTCGGGAGCAGTACTTC	CASSLVREQYF
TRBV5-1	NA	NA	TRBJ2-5	TGCGCCAGCAGCCCAGGGACGGGGGAAGAGACCCAGTACTTC	CASSPGTGEETQYF
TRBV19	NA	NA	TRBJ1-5	TGTGCCAGTAGTAAAGGCTCACTTTATAGCAATCAGCCCCAGCATTTT	CASSKGSLYSNQPQHF
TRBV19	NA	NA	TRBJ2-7	TGTGCCAGTAGTATGGAAGGGGCCCTATACGAGCAGTACTTC	CASSMEGALYEQYF
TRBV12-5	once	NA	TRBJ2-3	TGTGCTAGTGGTTTGGTTAGACTCCGATCCACAGATACGCAGTATTTT	CASGLVRLRSTDTQYF
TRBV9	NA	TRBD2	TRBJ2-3	TGTGCCAGCAGCGTAACTAGCGGGAGAGTGACAGATACGCAGTATTTT	CASSVTSGRVTDTQYF
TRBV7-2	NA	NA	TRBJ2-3	TGTGCCAGCACCTCCACAGATACGCAGTATTTT	CASTSTDTQYF
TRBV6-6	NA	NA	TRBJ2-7	TGTGCCAGCAGTCCCTTTGGGTACGAGCAGTACTTC	CASSPFGYEQYF
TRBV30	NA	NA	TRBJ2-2	TGTGCCTGGAGCGGGGGAGGTGGCCGGGAGCTGTTTTTT	CAWSGGGGRELFF
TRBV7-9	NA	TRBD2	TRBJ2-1	TGTGCCAGCAGCTCATCCGCCCCGGGACTAGCGGGAGGTTTGTGGCAGTTCTTC	CASSSSAPGLAGGLWQFF
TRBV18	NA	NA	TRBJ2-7	TGTGCCAGCTCACCCAAGGGACTCTACGAGCAGTACTTC	CASSPKGLYEQYF
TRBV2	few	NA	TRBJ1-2	TGTGCCAGCAATACGGACAGTGGGGTTGGCTACACCTTC	CASNTDSGVGYTF
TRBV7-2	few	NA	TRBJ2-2	TGTGCCAGCAGCTTGGGACGGCGGTGGGGCGGGGAGCTGTTTTTT	CASSLGRRWGGELFF
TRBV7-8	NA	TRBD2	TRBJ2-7	TGTGCCAGCAGCTTAGCGGCTAGCGGGACGGGGGAGCAGTACTTC	CASSLAASGTGEQYF
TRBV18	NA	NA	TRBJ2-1	TGTGCCAGCTCACCACAGGGAGATGAGCAGTTCTTC	CASSPQGDEQFF
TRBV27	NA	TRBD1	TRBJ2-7	TGTGCCAGCGCCAACAGGGGCTACTACGAGCAGTACTTC	CASANRGYYEQYF
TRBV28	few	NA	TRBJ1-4	TGTGCCAGCAGCTCCTCAGGGGCAGCTAATGAAAAACTGTTTTTT	CASSSSGAANEKLFF
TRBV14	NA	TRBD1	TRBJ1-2	TGTGCCAGCAGCCAAGGGGCATTACAGGGGTTTGGCTACACCTTC	CASSQGALQGFGYTF
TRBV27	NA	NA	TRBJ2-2	TGTGCCACCGCGCCTACGAACACCGGGGAGCTGTTTTTT	CATAPTNTGELFF
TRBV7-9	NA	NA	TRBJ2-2	TGTGCCAGCAGCCCGCTAAGCGGGTCGTTCACCGGGGAGCTGTTTTTT	CASSPLSGSFTGELFF
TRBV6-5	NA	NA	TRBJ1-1	TGTGCCAGCGGGCGGGCGCGGGACACTGAAGCTTTCTTT	CASGRARDTEAFF
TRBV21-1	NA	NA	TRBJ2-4	TGTGCCAGCAGCACTGGGACAGGGTTCATTCTTGGCAAAAACATTCAGTACTTC	CASSTGTGFILGKNIQYF
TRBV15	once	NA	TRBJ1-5	TGTGCCACCAGGGAAGGGGAATATTATAGCAATCAGCCCCAGCATTTT	CATREGEYYSNQPQHF
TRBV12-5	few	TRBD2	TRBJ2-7	TGTGCTAGTGGGGGGGGACCGGGACTAGCGGGAGGTACGTGGGAGCAGTACTTC	CASGGGPGLAGGTWEQYF
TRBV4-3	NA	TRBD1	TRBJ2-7	TGCGCCAGCAGCCAAGATCGTCCCAGGGGGATGCACGAGCAGTACTTC	CASSQDRPRGMHEQYF
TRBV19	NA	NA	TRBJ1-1	TGTGCCAGTAGACTCAGGGTGAACACTGAAGCTTTCTTT	CASRLRVNTEAFF
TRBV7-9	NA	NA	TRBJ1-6	TGTGCCAGCAGCGACCCGAGAGAGGCTTCACCCCTCCACTTT	CASSDPREASPLHF
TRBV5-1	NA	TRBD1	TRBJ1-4	TGCGCCAGCAGCATAGCCGGGACAGGGGCTGAAAAACTGTTTTTT	CASSIAGTGAEKLFF
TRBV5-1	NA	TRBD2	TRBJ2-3	TGCGCCAGCAGCTTGTCGCTAGCGGGATCCACCGCAGATACGCAGTATTTT	CASSLSLAGSTADTQYF
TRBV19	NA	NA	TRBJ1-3	TGTGCCAGTAGTATCGGGAGTTCTGGAAACACCATATATTTT	CASSIGSSGNTIYF
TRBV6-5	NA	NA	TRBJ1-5	TGTGCCAGTCAACAGGAGCTTCTTAATCAGCCCCAGCATTTT	CASQQELLNQPQHF
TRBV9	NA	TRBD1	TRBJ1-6	TGTGCCAGCAGCAGGGGGGACAGGGGAATTTCACCCCTCCACTTT	CASSRGDRGISPLHF
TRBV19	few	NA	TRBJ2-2	TGTGCCAGTAGTAGTCTCGGGGGCGGGGAGCTGTTTTTT	CASSSLGGGELFF
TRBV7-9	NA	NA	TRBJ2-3	TGTGCCAGCAGCTTATCCGCGCCTGGGGGAGCAGATACGCAGTATTTT	CASSLSAPGGADTQYF
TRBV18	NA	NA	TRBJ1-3	TGTGCCAGCTCACCGGGTCAAGGTGGTTCTGGAAACACCATATATTTT	CASSPGQGGSGNTIYF
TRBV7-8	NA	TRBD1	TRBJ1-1	TGTGCCAGCAGCTCCCGACAGGGAATGAGGATGAACACTGAAGCTTTCTTT	CASSSRQGMRMNTEAFF
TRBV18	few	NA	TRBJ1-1	TGTGCCAGCTCACCAGGGAGGGGAGATAGTGAAGCTTTCTTT	CASSPGRGDSEAFF
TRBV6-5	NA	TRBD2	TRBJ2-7	TGTGCCAGCGGGGGGGTATACGAGCAGTACTTC	CASGGVYEQYF
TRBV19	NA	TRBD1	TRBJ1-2	TGTGCCAGTAGTCCAGAGGGGACAGCTCGTTATGGCTACACCTTC	CASSPEGTARYGYTF
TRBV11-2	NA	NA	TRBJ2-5	TGTGCCAGCAGCCCTCGTTGGGGGATCGAGACCCAGTACTTC	CASSPRWGIETQYF
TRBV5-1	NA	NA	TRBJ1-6	TGCGCCAGCAGGACTCAGGACGATAATTCACCCCTCCACTTT	CASRTQDDNSPLHF
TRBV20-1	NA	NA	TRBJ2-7	TGCAGTGCCCGGGACTTCTACGAGCAGTACTTC	CSARDFYEQYF
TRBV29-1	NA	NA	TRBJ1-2	TGCAGCGTTGCCGGGGCTCTATTGGGCGGTGATGGCTACACCTTC	CSVAGALLGGDGYTF
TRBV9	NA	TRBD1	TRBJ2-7	TGTGCCAGCAGCCTACAGGGGAGATCCTACGAGCAGTACTTC	CASSLQGRSYEQYF